The T cell receptor (beta chain) under discussion was sequenced for a study of T cells in Graves' hyperthyroidism and ophthalmopathy. The overall study: Peripheral blood collection took place at initial diagnosis, before any treatment.

The ends were cut back, 7 bases at V and 2 bases at J, with 16 bases in the middle. The CDR3 runs to 14 residues. The germline gives CDR1 SGHRS, CDR2 YFSETQ. General study results and limits: Blood also contained most expanded thyroid clonotypes above 0.001.

For Graves' hyperthyroidism to be stable, ophthalmopathy could not progress within 18 months. Thyroid ultrasound, orbital computed tomography, clinical symptoms, and serum thyroxine and TRAb underpinned diagnoses. This clonotype was detected ten times or more. Its antigen remains unidentified. Amplification of TCR beta CDR3 regions used RNA as the template. TCR CDR3 regions were first amplified by RT-PCR with HTBI primers. TCRdb reprocessed the multiplex PCR reads via MiXCR and lists one record per CDR3 protein. This sample carries under 350,000 distinct CDR3 sequences, about 18% of them seen once, and the ten largest clones take about 53%.

The origin of this receptor is a woman in her fifties or sixties with Graves' hyperthyroidism. The material sequenced was blood. The chain couples TRBV5-1 to TRBJ2-7; D is unresolved. Here the CDR3 reads CASGSESRTYEQYF. The CDR3 DNA reads as TGCGCCAGCGGAAGCGAGAGCAGAACCTACGAGCAGTACTTC. The whole variable domain, filled in from reference TRBV5-1 and TRBJ2-7, reads KAGVTQTPRYLIKTRGQQVTLSCSPISGHRSVSWYQQTPGQGLQFLFEYFSETQRNKGNFPGRFSGRQFSNSRSEMNVSTLELGDSALYLCASGSESRTYEQYFGPGTRLTVT.